This T cell receptor beta chain comes out of a study of T cell changes during pregnancy in multiple sclerosis. Sequenced by immunoSEQ multiplex PCR; TCRdb stores in-frame clones only, minus some. Of some 70,000 clones listed, 90% to 95% were seen once; the top ten hold roughly 0.3%. The TCR originated in a female donor in good health, enrolled as a control in a pregnancy study. The sample in question was CD4+ T cells from peripheral blood mononuclear cells, obtained in the third trimester of pregnancy.

The CDR3 coding sequence is TGTGCCAGCAGAGACGACAGAAACTATGGCTACACCTTC. Translating it yields CASRDDRNYGYTF. The chain is built from TRBV25-1 and TRBJ1-2; perhaps TRBD1 as D (5 bases). CDR3 size: 13 residues. V was cut by 6 bases and J by 2 bases, with 10 bases left in between. Germline CDR1 and CDR2: MGHDK and SYGVNS.